This TCR beta chain comes out of a study of T cells in Graves' hyperthyroidism and ophthalmopathy (dated by TCRdb to between 2017 and 2020). About the full investigation: Peripheral blood was sampled at the time of initial diagnosis, prior to any treatment. TCR V-J signatures able to tell the groups apart were searched for in a discovery cohort of 95 to 100 patients, of whom about 40 had Graves' ophthalmopathy and about 60 had stable Graves' hyperthyroidism. Prospective prediction of ophthalmopathy was tested in an independent validation cohort of fewer than 20 hyperthyroidism patients and 17 patients who later progressed to ophthalmopathy. The 95 to 100 discovery patients were randomly divided into training and test sets at a 7:3 ratio. In several Graves' hyperthyroidism patients, the study also compared T-cell repertoires from thyroid tissue with T-cell repertoires from blood. Following sampling, methimazole starting at 30 mg daily was given to hyperthyroidism patients, and high-dose intravenous methylprednisolone was given to ophthalmopathy patients. The paper describes TCR Vbeta CDR3 sequencing of around 140 peripheral blood samples, made up of 43 ophthalmopathy patients, 70 to 75 hyperthyroidism patients and around 17 progressor patients. Broad study findings and their caveats: Most expanded thyroid clonotypes (frequency above 0.001) were also found in blood, which suggests that blood repertoires may mirror thyroid immune responses. A model built on a 13 V-J signature distinguished ophthalmopathy from stable hyperthyroidism, reaching around 90% sensitivity and around 81% specificity in cross-validation and 80%/75% in testing. During validation, the model predicted progression to ophthalmopathy a median of around six months ahead of onset, with around 65% sensitivity and almost 75% specificity. Sample size was not statistically predetermined, and blinding of investigators to group allocation was not performed.

Ophthalmopathy patients had moderately to severely active disease, with a Clinical Activity Score of 3 or more, a NOSPECS grade of 4 or more, and a disease duration of less than 3 months. Patients with uncontrolled infections, other autoimmune diseases, pregnancy or lactation were excluded. Clinical symptoms, serum thyroxine and TRAb, thyroid ultrasound, and orbital computed tomography formed the basis for the diagnoses. PBMCs were separated from about 10 ml of fresh peripheral blood using Ficoll-Paque density gradient centrifugation. Total RNA was extracted using Trizol reagent, and RNA quality was assessed on an Agilent 2100 Bioanalyzer. Via the germline V gene, CDR1 is KGHSH and CDR2 LQKENI. At the junction V is shortened by 3 bases and J by 5 bases; bases outside the gene matches: 11. The CDR3 holds 16 amino acids from the cysteine to the phenylalanine. Kept here is only the CDR3 DNA, which spans 48 bases and is read in frame from base 1.

As to this clonotype: The target of this receptor is not known. No base quality values were provided; no much bigger clone lies one nucleotide off.

TCR beta CDR3 regions were amplified from RNA transcripts. A first-round RT-PCR of the TCR CDR3 used the HTBI primer set with the Qiagen OneStep RT-PCR kit. A second multiplex PCR round built the libraries, followed by size selection and purification. Libraries were sequenced paired-end with 100 bp reads on an Illumina HiSeq2000. As for the authors' bioinformatics: SOAPnuke was used to process the raw data, with reads discarded if the reads contained adapters or uncalled bases, had a mean Phred below 15, or lacked an exact constant-primer or identifier match. High-quality paired reads were merged with COPE v1.2.5, and unique nucleotide sequences were defined as clonotypes. MiTCR v1.1 was used to align clonotypes to the IMGT TRBV, TRBD and TRBJ reference segments. Analysis was restricted to V-J combinations with a frequency above 0.0001, which covered about 99% of repertoires. A TCS score was defined as the ratio of F50 (clonal expansion) to E x V (chaos), with BLOSUM62-based TCRdist applied between CDR3 peptides within each V-J. Welch's t-statistics and random forest reduced just over 500 V-J features to 13, which were used in a naive Bayes classifier (R e1071). The similarity between thyroid and blood repertoires was quantified using the Morisita-Horn index. TCRdb took the public reads, trimmed them with fastp at Q25, ran MiXCR for clone calling and kept in-frame beta chains. Each entry is one CDR3 protein sequence, shown with its most common DNA and genes. None of the V and J calls come from the authors' own analysis; TCRdb made them. The sample table contains approximately 58,000 distinct CDR3 sequences; only one count was recorded for 49% of them. The ten largest clones take up around 12% of the sample.

The specimen was blood. The sequence was obtained from a woman between 25 and 40 years old with Graves' ophthalmopathy. Recombination joined TRBV18 with TRBJ2-3, and TRBD2 matches 7 of the central bases. Here is the DNA: TGTGCCAGCTCACCGGCAAGCGGGATGGGGGGAGATACGCAGTATTTT. It translates as CASSPASGMGGDTQYF.